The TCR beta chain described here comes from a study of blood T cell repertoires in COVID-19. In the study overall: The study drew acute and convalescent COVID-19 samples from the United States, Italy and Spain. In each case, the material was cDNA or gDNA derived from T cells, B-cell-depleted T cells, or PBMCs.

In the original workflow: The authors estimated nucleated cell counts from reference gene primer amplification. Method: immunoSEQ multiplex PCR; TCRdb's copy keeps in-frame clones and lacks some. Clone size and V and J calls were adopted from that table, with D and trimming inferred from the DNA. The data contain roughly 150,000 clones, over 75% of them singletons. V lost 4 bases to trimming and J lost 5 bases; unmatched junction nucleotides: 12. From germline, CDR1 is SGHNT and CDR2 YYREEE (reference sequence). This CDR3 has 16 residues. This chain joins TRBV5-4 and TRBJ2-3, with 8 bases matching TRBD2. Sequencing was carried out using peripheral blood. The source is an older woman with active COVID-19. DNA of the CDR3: TGTGCCAGCAGCGTAGCAGGGAGCGGGAGCCGAGATACGCAGTATTTT. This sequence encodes CASSVAGSGSRDTQYF. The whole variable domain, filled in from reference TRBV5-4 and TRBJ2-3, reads ETGVTQSPTHLIKTRGQQVTLRCSSQSGHNTVSWYQQALGQGPQFIFQYYREEENGRGNFPPRFSGLQFPNYSSELNVNALELDDSALYLCASSVAGSGSRDTQYFGPGTRLTVL.